Listed here are 29 T cell receptor beta chains from one sample, sequenced in a study of T cell responses to AZD1222 COVID-19 vaccine. The data were produced by immunoSEQ multiplex PCR, yet TCRdb's version contains in-frame clones alone and is incomplete. The sample records under 300,000 clones, approximately 95% being singletons. The input for sequencing was peripheral blood, taken on day 0 of AZD1222 vaccination. The source is an adult in good health.

The genes are TRBV5-1 and TRBJ2-7; 7 bases align to TRBD2. Germline V gives CDR1 SGHRS, CDR2 YFSETQ. J lost 2 bases, V lost 4 bases, and 9 bases had no gene match. The CDR3 contains 15 residues. CDR3: CASSPGGGVTYEQYF. CDR3 DNA: TGCGCCAGCAGCCCGGGGGGAGGGGTCACCTACGAGCAGTACTTC.

V and J are TRBV7-3 and TRBJ2-1; 8 bases are a match to TRBD2. This CDR3 is built from 16 residues. Germline-derived CDR1 and CDR2 are SGHTA and FQGTGA. The J segment lost 6 bases and the V segment lost 8 bases, leaving 15 bases of the junction unmatched. DNA for the CDR3: TGTGCCAGCGGTCAGAACGGGAGGGCCTCGGGCAATGAGCAGTTCTTC. Encoded protein: CASGQNGRASGNEQFF. Full variable domain (remainder filled in from reference TRBV7-3 and TRBJ2-1): GAGVSQTPSNKVTEKGKYVELRCDPISGHTALYWYRQSLGQGPEFLIYFQGTGAADDSGLPNDRFFAVRPEGSVSTLKIQRTERGDSAVYLCASGQNGRASGNEQFFGPGTRLTVL.

The gene calls are TRBV6-5 and TRBJ2-7; D tentatively fits TRBD1 or TRBD2 (5 bases each). The CDR3 runs 14 residues. V was trimmed by 2 bases and J by 1 base, leaving 9 bases between them. Germline CDR1 MNHEY, CDR2 SVGAGI. The CDR3 protein is CASSYGTLSYEQYF. Written as DNA, the CDR3 is TGTGCCAGCAGTTACGGGACCCTATCCTACGAGCAGTACTTC.

The genes are TRBV4-2 and TRBJ2-1; D unclear. The CDR3 runs 14 residues. V lost 0 bases to trimming and J lost 6 bases, with 9 bases between them. Per the germline V gene, CDR1 is LGHNA and CDR2 is YNFKEQ. The CDR3 DNA reads as TGTGCCAGCAGCCAAGATACCTACTCCAATGAGCAGTTCTTC. As protein: CASSQDTYSNEQFF.

This chain's CDR3 is CASSQEWGGYTF. The CDR3 nucleotides read TGTGCCAGCAGCCAAGAATGGGGTGGCTACACCTTC. The genes are TRBV3-1 (or the pseudogene TRBV3-2) and TRBJ1-2; no clear D. The CDR3 contains 12 residues. V gave up 0 bases and J gave up 7 bases, with 6 bases separating them. Germline V lookup: CDR1 LGHDT, CDR2 YNNKEL (reference sequence).

This sequence joins TRBV7-9 and TRBJ2-7, with D perhaps matching TRBD2 (5 bases). This CDR3 has 14 amino acids. The ends were cut back, 1 base at V and 6 bases at J, with 13 bases in the middle. Germline V gives CDR1 SEHNR, CDR2 FQNEAQ (reference sequence). The CDR3 is CASSLDGGRFEQYF. For the CDR3, the DNA is TGTGCCAGCAGCTTAGATGGAGGCCGGTTCGAGCAGTACTTC. The entire variable domain, with the rest obtained from reference TRBV7-9 and TRBJ2-7, is as follows: DTGVSQNPRHKITKRGQNVTFRCDPISEHNRLYWYRQTLGQGPEFLTYFQNEAQLEKSRLLSDRFSAERPKGSFSTLEIQRTEQGDSAMYLCASSLDGGRFEQYFGPGTRLTVT.

The chain employs TRBV5-1 and TRBJ1-1; maybe TRBD1 (5 bases). The CDR3 runs 13 residues. Per germline, CDR1 SGHRS and CDR2 YFSETQ. Trimming removed 4 bases at V and 0 bases at J, with 7 bases between. The CDR3 spells CASSIQVNTEAFF. Here the CDR3 DNA reads TGCGCCAGCAGCATACAGGTGAACACTGAAGCTTTCTTT.

J is TRBJ2-7 and V is TRBV7-3, with D tentatively TRBD2 (6 bases). V was pared by 5 bases and J by 9 bases, with 14 bases between. This CDR3 has 12 residues. CDR1 is SGHTA and CDR2 is FQGTGA in the germline V gene. This CDR3 is CASSTYGGVQYF. The CDR3 region has the DNA TGTGCCAGCAGCACCTACGGGGGTGTGCAGTACTTC. Combining the CDR3 with reference TRBV7-3 and TRBJ2-7 gives the whole variable domain GAGVSQTPSNKVTEKGKYVELRCDPISGHTALYWYRQSLGQGPEFLIYFQGTGAADDSGLPNDRFFAVRPEGSVSTLKIQRTERGDSAVYLCASSTYGGVQYFGPGTRLTVT.

This clone appeared a single time. The gene calls are TRBV5-1 and TRBJ2-1, with TRBD2 matching over 12 bases. This CDR3 has 18 residues. J gave up 4 bases and V 4 bases, and 12 bases lay outside the gene matches. Germline assignment: CDR1 SGHRS and CDR2 YFSETQ. CDR3 loop: CASSLTSGGTPLYNEQFF. The CDR3 bases are TGCGCCAGCAGCCTAACTAGCGGGGGGACCCCTTTATACAATGAGCAGTTCTTC.

The CDR3 region has the DNA TGTGCCAGCAGTTTTCGGGGTTCTGGCTACACCTTC. Translating it yields CASSFRGSGYTF. V and J are TRBV28 and TRBJ1-2; D call uncertain. V lost 3 bases and J lost 7, with 9 bases in between. The CDR3 has 12 residues. Germline CDR1 and CDR2: MDHEN and SYDVKM.

This clone was observed once. Here the CDR3 DNA reads TGTGCCAGCAGCGCCTCGGGGGCGCGTGAAAAACTGTTTTTT. It specifies CASSASGAREKLFF. V usage is TRBV9 and J usage is TRBJ1-4; the D gene is possibly TRBD1 (6 bases). CDR1 and CDR2 from the germline V gene are SGDLS and YYNGEE. The length of the CDR3 is 14 residues. Between the trimmed V and J ends, which lost 3 bases and 7 bases, there was a span of 13 bases.

This chain uses TRBV7-2 with TRBJ2-7; 9 nucleotides agree with TRBD2. CDR1 and CDR2 from the germline V gene are SGHTA and FQGNSA. This CDR3 spans 16 amino acids. The V gene end was trimmed by 1 base and the J gene end by 2 bases; junction bases not matched to a gene: 6. The CDR3 sequence: CASSLGGGRAPYEQYF. As DNA, the CDR3 is TGTGCCAGCAGCTTAGGTGGCGGGAGGGCCCCCTACGAGCAGTACTTC.

This clone was seen once. The chain is built from TRBV29-1 and TRBJ2-7, with no clear D. The V gene lost 4 bases and the J gene lost 0 bases, with 13 bases spanning the gap. There are 14 residues in the CDR3. Germline assignment: CDR1 SQVTM and CDR2 ANQGSEA. CDR3 sequence: CSVVRWESSYEQYF. CDR3 nucleotides: TGCAGCGTTGTTCGTTGGGAAAGCTCCTACGAGCAGTACTTC.

The rearrangement uses TRBV6-5 and TRBJ1-5; D perhaps matches TRBD1 (5 bases). Looked up from germline, CDR1 is MNHEY and CDR2 is SVGAGI. V was clipped by 4 bases and J by 6 bases, with 10 bases between them. This CDR3 spans 13 amino acids. The CDR3, as DNA: TGTGCCAGCAGTTCCAGGGAGACTCAGCCCCAGCATTTT. Its protein product is CASSSRETQPQHF.

This rearrangement joins TRBV11-2 to TRBJ1-6, with unresolved D. The length of the CDR3 is 16 residues. The V end lost 0 bases, the J end lost 3 bases, and 9 bases lay between the germline ends. The germline V gene has CDR1 SGHAT and CDR2 FQNNGV. The CDR3 DNA reads as TGTGCCAGCAGCTTAGAGGGGTTTGGCTATAATTCACCCCTCCACTTT. Amino acids: CASSLEGFGYNSPLHF.

The chain joins TRBV3-1 (or the pseudogene TRBV3-2) to TRBJ1-1, with TRBD1 matching 7 bases. V gave up 1 base and J gave up 13 bases; unmatched junction bases: 9. This CDR3 has 13 amino acids. The V gene's germline CDR1 is LGHDT and CDR2 YNNKEL (reference sequence). The DNA for the CDR3 is TGTGCCAGCAGCCAAGTAAGGACAGGAGGGGATTTCTTT. It codes for CASSQVRTGGDFF.

The V call is TRBV5-1, the J call TRBJ2-1; tentatively, D is TRBD2 (5 bases). Trimming pared 0 bases from V and 7 bases from J, leaving 14 bases between. This CDR3 spans 15 amino acids. The V gene's germline CDR1 is SGHRS and CDR2 YFSETQ. The CDR3, as DNA: TGCGCCAGCAGCTTGGCTGGCGGGTCGAGTAATGAGCAGTTCTTC. This sequence encodes CASSLAGGSSNEQFF.

The rearrangement joins TRBV6-2 or TRBV6-3 to TRBJ1-1, with TRBD1 matching over 8 bases. The CDR3 contains 14 residues. Germline V gene data show CDR1 as MNHEY and CDR2 as SVGEGT. V gave up 5 bases and J gave up 4 bases; unmatched junction bases: 6. The CDR3 loop reads CASSMGQAGTEAFF. The CDR3 region has the DNA TGTGCCAGCAGTATGGGACAGGCGGGCACTGAAGCTTTCTTT.

CDR3 DNA: TGTGCCAGCAGCCAAGTAGTAAGGGGGCGCCGGGGCTCCTACGAGCAGTACTTC. This sequence encodes CASSQVVRGRRGSYEQYF. The V and J genes are TRBV4-2 and TRBJ2-7; TRBD1 aligns across 7 bases. This CDR3 has 18 residues. J was trimmed by 0 bases and V by 1 base; bases with no gene match: 12. Germline CDR1 reads LGHNA; CDR2 reads YNFKEQ.

This clone was seen just once. V usage is TRBV7-6 and J usage is TRBJ1-1, with a weak D call TRBD1 (5 bases). The CDR3 covers 14 residues. Deletions cut 2 bases from V and 1 base from J, with 8 bases between. From germline, CDR1 is SGHVS and CDR2 FNYEAQ. As DNA, the CDR3 is TGTGCCAGCAGCTTATCCGGACAGAACACTGAAGCTTTCTTT. It translates to CASSLSGQNTEAFF. The full variable domain, completed using reference TRBV7-6 and TRBJ1-1, is GAGVSQSPRYKVTKRGQDVALRCDPISGHVSLYWYRQALGQGPEFLTYFNYEAQQDKSGLPNDRFSAERPEGSISTLTIQRTEQRDSAMYRCASSLSGQNTEAFFGQGTRLTVV.

The chain has TRBV18 and TRBJ1-6; weak D call: TRBD1 (6 bases). Trimming stripped 5 bases from V and 7 bases from J, with 15 bases between. Germline CDR1 is KGHSH and CDR2 is LQKENI. This CDR3 contains 15 residues. CDR3 DNA: TGTGCCAGCTCAAATGCCAGGGGCGCAAATTCACCCCTCCACTTT. Translation gives CASSNARGANSPLHF.

Here the CDR3 DNA reads TGTGCCAGCAGGCCCAGGGGATATGGCTACACCTTC. This translates into CASRPRGYGYTF. The rearrangement joins TRBV6-5 to TRBJ1-2, with D possibly matching TRBD1 (6 bases). The V and J ends lost 6 bases and 5 bases respectively, with 10 bases between them. The V gene's germline CDR1 is MNHEY and CDR2 SVGAGI. This CDR3 has 12 amino acids.

The chain recombines TRBV20-1 with TRBJ1-2; perhaps TRBD1 as D (6 bases). Germline V CDR1 and CDR2: DFQATT, SNEGSKA (reference sequence). CDR3 length: 10 amino acids. V was trimmed by 5 bases and J by 5 bases, leaving 6 bases between them. CDR3 region: CSAQGYGYTF. CDR3 in DNA: TGCAGTGCTCAGGGGTATGGCTACACCTTC.

The chain carries TRBV11-1 and TRBJ2-5; D is possibly TRBD1 (6 bases). V was trimmed by 5 bases and J by 1 base, leaving 8 bases between them. The CDR3 covers 13 residues. The germline gives CDR1 SGHAT, CDR2 FQDESV (reference sequence). The CDR3 sequence: CASSPDSQETQYF. Written as DNA, the CDR3 is TGTGCCAGCAGCCCGGACAGCCAAGAGACCCAGTACTTC. Looking up the rest from reference TRBV11-1 and TRBJ2-5 gives the full variable domain: EAEVAQSPRYKITEKSQAVAFWCDPISGHATLYWYRQILGQGPELLVQFQDESVVDDSQLPKDRFSAERLKGVDSTLKIQPAELGDSAMYLCASSPDSQETQYFGPGTRLLVL.

The gene calls are TRBV4-1 and TRBJ2-6, with D possibly matching TRBD1 (6 bases). Germline V gene sequence: CDR1 MGHRA, CDR2 YSYEKL. The V and J ends lost 1 base and 2 bases respectively, with 9 bases between them. The CDR3 is made up of 16 amino acids. In DNA, the CDR3 is TGCGCCAGCAGCCAAGGGTACAGGGCTGGGGCCAACGTCCTGACTTTC. Translation gives CASSQGYRAGANVLTF.

V gene TRBV7-9 combines with J gene TRBJ1-2, with 7 bases fitting TRBD1. The germline gives CDR1 SEHNR, CDR2 FQNEAQ (reference sequence). The length of the CDR3 is 19 residues. V gave up 1 base and J gave up 6 bases; unmatched junction bases: 20. CDR3: CASSLGYPRGDSRLDGYTF. CDR3 nucleotide sequence: TGTGCCAGCAGCTTAGGGTATCCTAGGGGGGACAGCCGACTAGATGGCTACACCTTC.

V is TRBV7-2 and J is TRBJ1-3; TRBD1 is a possible D gene (6 bases). Trimming pared 3 bases from V and 1 base from J, leaving 10 bases between. The length of the CDR3 is 15 residues. Germline CDR1 and CDR2: SGHTA and FQGNSA. The CDR3 sequence is CASSFQGNSGNTIYF. As DNA, the CDR3 is TGTGCCAGCAGCTTCCAGGGGAATTCTGGAAACACCATATATTTT.

The chain employs TRBV19 and TRBJ2-7; either TRBD1 or TRBD2 may fit D (6 bases each). CDR3 size: 13 residues. Germline lookup yields CDR1 LNHDA and CDR2 SQIVND (reference sequence). The V end was cut by 5 bases, the J end by 3 bases, with 11 bases between. The CDR3 spells CASSRGLDYEQYF. The DNA of the CDR3 is TGTGCCAGTAGTCGGGGGCTGGACTACGAGCAGTACTTC.

CDR3 nucleotide sequence: TGTGCCAGCAGTCAGGGGTCAGACACCCATTTAGCCAAAAACATTCAGTACTTC. Translating gives CASSQGSDTHLAKNIQYF. V usage is TRBV28 and J usage is TRBJ2-4; D perhaps matches TRBD1 (6 bases). The germline V gene encodes CDR1 MDHEN and CDR2 SYDVKM. V gave up 5 bases and J gave up 0 bases, with 20 bases separating them. This CDR3 region has 18 residues. Supplemented by reference TRBV28 and TRBJ2-4, the full variable domain reads DVKVTQSSRYLVKRTGEKVFLECVQDMDHENMFWYRQDPGLGLRLIYFSYDVKMKEKGDIPEGYSVSREKKERFSLILESASTNQTSMYLCASSQGSDTHLAKNIQYFGAGTRLSVL.